The present T cell receptor (beta chain) was sequenced within a study of human T cells and chemical hapten exposure. TCRdb re-derived calls from the RACE reads in MiXCR, one entry per CDR3 protein. The sample lists fewer than 500,000 distinct CDR3 sequences, roughly 4.8% occurring once. The CDR3 loop spans 17 amino acids. Germline loops: CDR1 SGHRS, CDR2 YFSETQ. V shed 0 bases and J shed 3 bases, with 16 bases lying between them. Sample time point: patch test 1, 2 weeks after DPC sensitization. Described treatment: therapeutic diphenylcyclopropenone sensitization with weekly scalp DPC. This clonotype has just a few counts.

Sequenced material: whole blood, taken in connection with sensitization to the hapten diphenylcyclopropenone (DPC). The TCR sequence derives from a woman aged 50 to 60 with alopecia areata. Some clones in this sample may be carry-over from other donors' samples. The rearrangement joins TRBV5-1 to TRBJ2-1; perhaps TRBD1 as D (5 bases). CDR3 coding DNA: TGCGCCAGCAGCTTGGAATTATCAGGACAAAGCTACAATGAGCAGTTCTTC. Its protein product is CASSLELSGQSYNEQFF.